This record covers a single TCR beta chain. It has no known antigen specificity. Base qualities were left out, and no much larger clone turns up one base away. A distance of 14 bases separates the germline ends of V and J, which lose 0 bases and 5 bases respectively. From the cysteine through the phenylalanine, the CDR3 covers 15 amino acids. The sequence is cut down to CDR3 DNA, 45 bases in frame from base 1. As encoded in the germline V gene, CDR1 is SGHDN while CDR2 is FVKESK. For sequencing of the TCRbeta CDR3 region, genomic DNA was extracted from the sorted cells. The immunoSEQ Assay was used to sequence the TCRbeta CDR3 regions. Drawn from immuneACCESS, this table holds only the in-frame rearrangements with V and J called that TCRdb kept. Clones are partly lost; checked studies trace under half to an unresolved V gene and leave the rest unexplained. For this sample there are about 22,000 clones; roughly 80% appear just once. The top ten clonotypes cover roughly a quarter of the sample.

The data are from a study of OX40 agonist ivuxolimab in advanced cancers. As for the study more broadly: Ivuxolimab was a fully human IgG2 agonistic monoclonal antibody targeting the costimulatory receptor OX40 (CD134). Intravenous ivuxolimab was administered to patients every 2 weeks at six dose levels: 0.01, 0.1, 0.3, 1.5, 3 and 10 mg/kg. The purpose of peripheral TCRbeta sequencing was to test whether ivuxolimab changed TCR sequence diversity and led to clonal T-cell expansion. In the dose-escalation cohort, 82.7% of patients were male, and the mean age was approximately 55 years, with a range of roughly 20 to 79. Prior anti-PD-1, anti-PD-L1 or anti-CTLA-4 therapy was permitted, and approximately 41% of dose-escalation patients had received checkpoint inhibitors. The paper reports the monotherapy dose-escalation portion (N of about 56 patients) of the phase I ivuxolimab trial. Partial responses were achieved by three dose-escalation patients, of whom one had hepatocellular carcinoma and two had cutaneous melanoma. Of the roughly 52 dose-escalation patients, hepatocellular carcinoma was present in about 20, melanoma in some 15, renal cell carcinoma in 9 and head and neck cancer in 9.

The trial excluded patients who had a history of autoimmune disease or who were on systemic immunosuppression. Peripheral blood for TCR sequencing was collected from all dose cohorts at baseline, on cycle 4 day 1, and on cycle 7 day 1. Samples came from an open-label, multicenter, first-in-human phase I dose-escalation trial of ivuxolimab. Adults with locally advanced or metastatic melanoma, renal cell, hepatocellular, or head and neck squamous cell carcinoma were enrolled in the trial. Before TCR sequencing, CD4+ and CD8+ T cells were separately sorted from peripheral blood. Overall study results and their limits: Which antigens the clonally expanded peripheral T cells were specific for was not determined. At doses of 0.1 to 3.0 mg/kg, clonal expansion of both CD4+ and CD8+ T cells in blood was seen between baseline and week 6. Low levels of normalized T-cell clonal expansion were also seen in some patients who did not respond. In the 0.1-3.0 mg/kg groups, partial responders had among the lowest normalized peripheral clonal expansion, particularly in CD8+ T cells. After ivuxolimab, more expanded clones were found on average in CD8+ T cells than in CD4+ T cells.

The origin of this receptor is an adult with an advanced solid tumor such as melanoma, head and neck, liver or kidney cancer. Sequenced here: CD4+ or CD8+ T cells sorted from blood, sampled in a trial of the OX40 agonist ivuxolimab. Recombination joined TRBV14 with TRBJ2-7, with a tentative D call of TRBD1 or TRBD2, each matching 5 bases. The DNA reads TGTGCCAGCAGCCAAGATAGCAGGGAGCCTAACGAGCAGTACTTC. This translates into CASSQDSREPNEQYF.